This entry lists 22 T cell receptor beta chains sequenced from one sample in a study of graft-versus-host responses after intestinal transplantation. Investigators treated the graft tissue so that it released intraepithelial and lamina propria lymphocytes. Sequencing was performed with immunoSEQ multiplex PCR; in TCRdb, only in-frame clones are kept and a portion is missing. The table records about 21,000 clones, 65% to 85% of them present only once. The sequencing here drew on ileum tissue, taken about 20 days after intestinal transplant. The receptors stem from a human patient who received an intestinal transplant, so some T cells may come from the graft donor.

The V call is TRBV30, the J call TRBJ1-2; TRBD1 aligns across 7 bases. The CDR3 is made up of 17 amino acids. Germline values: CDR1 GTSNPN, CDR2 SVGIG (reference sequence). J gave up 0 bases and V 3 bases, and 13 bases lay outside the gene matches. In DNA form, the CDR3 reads TGTGCCTGGAGCGGTCTGGGGGACAGCCCAGCTAACTATGGCTACACCTTC. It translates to CAWSGLGDSPANYGYTF. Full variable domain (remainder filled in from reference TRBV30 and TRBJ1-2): SQTIHQWPATLVQPVGSPLSLECTVEGTSNPNLYWYRQAAGRGLQLLFYSVGIGQISSEVPQNLSASRPQDRQFILSSKKLLLSDSGFYLCAWSGLGDSPANYGYTFGSGTRLTVV.

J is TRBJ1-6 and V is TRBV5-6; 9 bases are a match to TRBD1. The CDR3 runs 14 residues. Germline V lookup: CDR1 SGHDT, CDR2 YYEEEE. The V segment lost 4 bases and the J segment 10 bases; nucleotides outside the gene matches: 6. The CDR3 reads CASSQDRGVSPLHF. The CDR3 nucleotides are TGTGCCAGCAGCCAGGACAGGGGAGTGTCACCCCTCCACTTT.

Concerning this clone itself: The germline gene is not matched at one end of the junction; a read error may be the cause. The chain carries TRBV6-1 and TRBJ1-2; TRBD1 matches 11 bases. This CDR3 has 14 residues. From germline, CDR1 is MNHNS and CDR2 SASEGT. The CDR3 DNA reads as TGTGCCAGCAGTGAAGGGACAGGGGGCTATGACTACACCTTC. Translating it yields CASSEGTGGYDYTF.

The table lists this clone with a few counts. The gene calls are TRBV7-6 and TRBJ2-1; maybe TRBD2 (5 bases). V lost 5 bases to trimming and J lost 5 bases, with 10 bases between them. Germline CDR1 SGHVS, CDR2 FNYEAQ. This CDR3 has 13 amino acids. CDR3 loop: CASSATTNNEQFF. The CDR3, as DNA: TGTGCCAGCAGCGCGACTACAAACAATGAGCAGTTCTTC.

The CDR3 is CASSFQGSDGYTF. The CDR3 DNA reads as TGTGCCAGCAGTTTCCAGGGCTCCGATGGCTACACCTTC. The gene calls are TRBV27 and TRBJ1-2; D may be TRBD1 (5 bases). CDR1 MNHEY and CDR2 SMNVEV come from the germline V gene (reference sequence). V was clipped by 3 bases and J by 6 bases, with 11 bases between them. This CDR3 contains 13 residues.

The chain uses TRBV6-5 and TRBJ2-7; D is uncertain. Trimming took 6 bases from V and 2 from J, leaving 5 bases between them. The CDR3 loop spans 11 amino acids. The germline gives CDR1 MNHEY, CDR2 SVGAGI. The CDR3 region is CASSSAYEQYF. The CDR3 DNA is TGTGCCAGCAGCAGCGCCTACGAGCAGTACTTC.

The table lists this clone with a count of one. The CDR3 DNA follows: TGTGCCAGCAGCCTCCCCGGGGGGGATACGCAGTATTTT. Amino acids: CASSLPGGDTQYF. V and J are TRBV4-2 and TRBJ2-3, with 7 bases fitting TRBD2. This CDR3 has 13 amino acids. In germline, CDR1 is LGHNA, CDR2 YNFKEQ. V dropped 4 bases and J dropped 6; count of bases not matched to a gene: 4.

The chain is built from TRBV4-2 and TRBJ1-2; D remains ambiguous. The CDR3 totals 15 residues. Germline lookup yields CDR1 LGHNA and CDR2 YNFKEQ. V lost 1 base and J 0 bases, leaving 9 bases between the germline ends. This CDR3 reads CASSQVLTSNYGYTF. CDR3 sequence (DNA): TGTGCCAGCAGCCAAGTCCTCACATCTAACTATGGCTACACCTTC.

Written as DNA, the CDR3 is TGTGCCAGCAGTTTTCCCGGTAATGGCTACACCTTC. Amino acid sequence: CASSFPGNGYTF. The genes are TRBV28 and TRBJ1-2; D is uncertain. This CDR3 comprises 12 residues. Trimming removed 3 bases from V and 6 bases from J, with 8 bases in between. Germline-derived CDR1 and CDR2 are MDHEN and SYDVKM.

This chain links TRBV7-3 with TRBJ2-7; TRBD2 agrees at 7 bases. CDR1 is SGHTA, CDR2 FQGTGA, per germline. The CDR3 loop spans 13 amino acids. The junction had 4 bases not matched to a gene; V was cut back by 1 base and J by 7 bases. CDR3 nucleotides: TGTGCCAGCAGCTTAAGGGAGGGAGGTGAGCAGTACTTC. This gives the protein CASSLREGGEQYF.

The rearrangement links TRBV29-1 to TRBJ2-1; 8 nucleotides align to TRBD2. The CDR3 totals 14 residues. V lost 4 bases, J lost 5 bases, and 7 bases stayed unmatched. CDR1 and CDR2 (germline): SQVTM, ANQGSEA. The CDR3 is CSVGAGVVNNEQFF. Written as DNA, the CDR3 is TGCAGCGTTGGAGCGGGAGTAGTGAACAATGAGCAGTTCTTC.

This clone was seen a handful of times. The CDR3 protein is CASSVTGYGYNEQFF. DNA for the CDR3: TGTGCCAGTAGCGTGACAGGGTACGGTTACAATGAGCAGTTCTTC. The rearrangement links TRBV19 to TRBJ2-1; 7 bases map to TRBD1. J lost 4 bases, V lost 6 bases, and 9 bases had no gene match. The CDR3 has 15 amino acids. Germline lookup yields CDR1 LNHDA and CDR2 SQIVND (reference sequence).

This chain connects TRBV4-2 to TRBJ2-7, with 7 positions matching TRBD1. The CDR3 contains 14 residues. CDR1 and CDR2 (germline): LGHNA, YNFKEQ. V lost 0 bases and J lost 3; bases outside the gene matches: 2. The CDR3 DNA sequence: TGTGCCAGCAGCCAAGAGACAGGGTTCTACGAGCAGTACTTC. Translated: CASSQETGFYEQYF.

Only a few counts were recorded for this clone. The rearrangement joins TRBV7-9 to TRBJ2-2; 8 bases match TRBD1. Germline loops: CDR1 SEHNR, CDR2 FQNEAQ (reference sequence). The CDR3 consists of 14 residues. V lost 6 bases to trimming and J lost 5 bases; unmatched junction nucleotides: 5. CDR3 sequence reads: CASRTGDGTGELFF. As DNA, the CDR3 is TGTGCCAGCAGGACAGGGGACGGGACCGGGGAGCTGTTTTTT.

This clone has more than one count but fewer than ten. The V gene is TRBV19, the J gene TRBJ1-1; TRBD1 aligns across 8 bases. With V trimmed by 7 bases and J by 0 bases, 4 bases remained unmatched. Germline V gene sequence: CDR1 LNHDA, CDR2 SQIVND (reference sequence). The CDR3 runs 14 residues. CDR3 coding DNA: TGTGCCAGTAAGCAGGGGGCCATGAACACTGAAGCTTTCTTT. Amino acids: CASKQGAMNTEAFF.

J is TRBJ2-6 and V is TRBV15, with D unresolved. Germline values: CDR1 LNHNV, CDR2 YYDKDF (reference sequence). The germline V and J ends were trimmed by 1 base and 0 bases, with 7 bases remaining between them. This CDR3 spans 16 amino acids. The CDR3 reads CATSRGLVSGANVLTF. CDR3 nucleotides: TGTGCCACCAGCAGAGGGTTAGTCTCTGGGGCCAACGTCCTGACTTTC.

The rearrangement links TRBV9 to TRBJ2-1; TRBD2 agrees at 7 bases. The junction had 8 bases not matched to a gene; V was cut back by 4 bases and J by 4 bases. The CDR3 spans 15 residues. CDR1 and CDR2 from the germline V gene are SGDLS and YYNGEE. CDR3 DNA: TGTGCCAGCAGCTCCTCCACGGGGGGATACAATGAGCAGTTCTTC. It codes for CASSSSTGGYNEQFF.

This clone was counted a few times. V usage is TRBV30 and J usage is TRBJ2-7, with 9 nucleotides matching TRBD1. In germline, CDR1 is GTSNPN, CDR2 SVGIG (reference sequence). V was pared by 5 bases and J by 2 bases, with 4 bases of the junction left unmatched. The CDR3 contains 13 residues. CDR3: CAWGTGITYEQYF. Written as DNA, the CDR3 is TGTGCCTGGGGGACAGGGATTACCTACGAGCAGTACTTC.

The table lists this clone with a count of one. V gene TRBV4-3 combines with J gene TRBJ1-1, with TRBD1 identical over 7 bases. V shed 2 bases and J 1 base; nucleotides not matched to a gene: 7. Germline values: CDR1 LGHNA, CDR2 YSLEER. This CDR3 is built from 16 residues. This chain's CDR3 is CASSQSFDRENTEAFF. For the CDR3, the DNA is TGCGCCAGCAGCCAATCATTCGACAGGGAGAACACTGAAGCTTTCTTT.

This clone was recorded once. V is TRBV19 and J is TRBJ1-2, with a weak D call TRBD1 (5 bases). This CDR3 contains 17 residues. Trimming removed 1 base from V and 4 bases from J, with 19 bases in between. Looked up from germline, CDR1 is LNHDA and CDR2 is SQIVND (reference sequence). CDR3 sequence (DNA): TGTGCCAGTAGTATAGCCCACACCGAACAGGAACTCTATGGCTACACCTTC. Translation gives CASSIAHTEQELYGYTF.

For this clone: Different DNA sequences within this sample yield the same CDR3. CDR3 bases: TGTGCCAGCAGCGTCCCCGGGACAGGATCACCCCTCCACTTT. Protein sequence: CASSVPGTGSPLHF. The chain joins TRBV5-6 to TRBJ1-6, with 8 bases fitting TRBD1. The germline CDR1 and CDR2 sequences are SGHDT and YYEEEE. V lost 4 bases, J lost 10 bases, and 7 bases stayed unmatched. The CDR3 spans 14 residues.

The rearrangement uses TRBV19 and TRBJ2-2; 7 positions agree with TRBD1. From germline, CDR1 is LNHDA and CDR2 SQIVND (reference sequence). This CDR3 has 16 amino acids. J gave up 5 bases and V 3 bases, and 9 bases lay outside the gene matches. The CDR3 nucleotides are TGTGCCAGTAGTATTGTAGGGGGCGCGTGGACCGGGGAGCTGTTTTTT. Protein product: CASSIVGGAWTGELFF.